Sequencing of this T cell receptor (beta chain) was carried out in a study of PD-1 blockade in classical Hodgkin lymphoma. Study-level information: Nivolumab was given intravenously to patients at 3 mg/kg every 2 weeks. Study conclusions and caveats: Newly diagnosed patients were reported to start with lower TCR diversity than healthy donors. Similar baseline diversity was found in complete responders and newly diagnosed patients.

Documented time point: cycle 4 day 1 (C4D1), after more than 5 weeks of nivolumab. Brentuximab vedotin exposure varied among the patients, all of whom had relapsed after autologous stem cell transplantation. Using magnetic negative selection, the CD4+ T cells were separated out of thawed PBMCs. The CDR3 sequence is 13 residues long. The V and J ends lost 6 bases and 2 bases, in that order; junction bases with no gene match: 3. The germline V gene has CDR1 MDHEN and CDR2 SYDVKM. Some clones are missing from TCRdb's copy, which holds only in-frame ones; the method was immunoSEQ multiplex PCR. The table has 8,000 to 10,000 clones, about three quarters seen once. This clone has more than one count but fewer than ten. Its specificity is unknown.

Here the sequenced sample was CD4+ T cells from blood, taken before the fourth cycle of nivolumab. The chain joins TRBV28 to TRBJ2-5; 7 positions agree with TRBD1. The receptor's source is a human donor with classical Hodgkin lymphoma. The CDR3 region has the DNA TGTGCCAGCAGGACACAGGGGCAAGAGACCCAGTACTTC. Its translation: CASRTQGQETQYF.